This T cell receptor beta chain was recorded in a study of blood T cell repertoires in COVID-19. Looking at the study overall: Sites across the United States, Italy and Spain contributed samples from acute and convalescent COVID-19.

As processed by the authors: It was from reference gene primer amplification that nucleated cell counts were estimated. Data came from immunoSEQ multiplex PCR; TCRdb stores just in-frame clones and leaves some out. The V and J calls and clone size come from that table; D and trimming were worked out from the DNA. The sample yields some 83,000 clones, about 86% seen once. Germline CDR1 reads LGHDT; CDR2 reads YNNKEL (reference sequence). The length of the CDR3 is 17 residues. Trimming removed 2 bases from V and 1 base from J; junction bases left unmatched: 5. The sequence was obtained from a man aged 80 or over with acute or convalescent COVID-19. Specimen: peripheral blood. This rearrangement joins TRBV3-1 (or the pseudogene TRBV3-2) to TRBJ2-1; 10 bases match TRBD2. The CDR3 DNA follows: TGTGCCAGCAGCCAATGGAGAGCGGGAGGGTCCTACAATGAGCAGTTCTTC. This encodes CASSQWRAGGSYNEQFF.